Following are 10 T cell receptor beta chains from one sample sequenced in a study of T cell repertoires in cytomegalovirus infection. TCRdb called the reads again in MiXCR, with one record for every CDR3 protein. The sample lists 300,000 or so distinct CDR3 sequences, approximately 25% occurring once. These receptors' targets are unknown. The specimen was cultured PBMCs, collected from culture after CMV antigen stimulation. Receptors originate from a human donor in good health (CMV status not recorded). Some clones in this sample may be carry-over from other donors' samples.

The chain is built from TRBV19 and TRBJ2-6; either TRBD1 or TRBD2 may fit D (5 bases each). The germline V and J ends were trimmed by 3 bases and 0 bases, with 12 bases remaining between them. The CDR3 sequence is 17 residues long. CDR1 and CDR2 (germline): LNHDA, SQIVND (reference sequence). CDR3 region: CASSIEGTFSGANVLTF. The CDR3 DNA follows: TGTGCCAGTAGTATTGAAGGGACCTTCTCTGGGGCCAACGTCCTGACTTTC.

The sample holds many counts of this clonotype. The rearrangement uses TRBV7-2 and TRBJ1-3; D remains unclear. The V gene lost 5 bases and the J gene lost 1 base, with 12 bases spanning the gap. This CDR3 spans 15 amino acids. Germline CDR1 is SGHTA and CDR2 is FQGNSA. CDR3 nucleotide sequence: TGTGCCAGCAGCGAAGAATCGGGTTCTGGAAACACCATATATTTT. Its translation: CASSEESGSGNTIYF.

V usage is TRBV28 and J usage is TRBJ2-2, with unresolved D. CDR1 is MDHEN, CDR2 SYDVKM, per germline. The CDR3 is made up of 12 amino acids. V lost 8 bases to trimming and J lost 3 bases, with 7 bases between them. CDR3 residues: CASRRDTGELFF. CDR3 bases: TGTGCCAGCCGAAGGGACACCGGGGAGCTGTTTTTT. Full variable domain (rest looked up from reference TRBV28 and TRBJ2-2): DVKVTQSSRYLVKRTGEKVFLECVQDMDHENMFWYRQDPGLGLRLIYFSYDVKMKEKGDIPEGYSVSREKKERFSLILESASTNQTSMYLCASRRDTGELFFGEGSRLTVL.

This CDR3 reads CASSPLGQVRRETQYF. Written as DNA, the CDR3 is TGTGCCAGCAGCCCCTTAGGGCAGGTGCGAAGAGAGACCCAGTACTTC. The chain recombines TRBV7-9 with TRBJ2-5; no clear D. V was cut by 5 bases and J by 4 bases, with 20 bases left in between. Germline lookup yields CDR1 SEHNR and CDR2 FQNEAQ (reference sequence). This CDR3 contains 16 residues.

The rearrangement uses TRBV4-2 and TRBJ2-3; D is unclear. Trimming pared 4 bases from V and 2 bases from J, leaving 7 bases between. CDR3 length: 13 residues. Looked up from germline, CDR1 is LGHNA and CDR2 is YNFKEQ. As DNA, the CDR3 is TGTGCCAGCAGCCGGCTCTACACAGATACGCAGTATTTT. Amino acid sequence: CASSRLYTDTQYF.

The sample holds a few counts of this clonotype. The rearrangement uses TRBV24-1 and TRBJ2-5; no definite D call. This CDR3 region has 15 residues. Germline values: CDR1 KGHDR, CDR2 SFDVKD. V was shortened by 0 bases and J by 1 base, with 8 bases between the two germline ends. The CDR3 region has the DNA TGTGCCACCAGTGATTTGTCGGCAGGCCAAGAGACCCAGTACTTC. It translates to CATSDLSAGQETQYF.

This clonotype was counted only a few times. Here the CDR3 reads CATNGGVYETQYF. CDR3 in DNA: TGTGCCACTAACGGGGGGGTCTACGAGACCCAGTACTTC. The chain uses TRBV2 and TRBJ2-5; 8 nucleotides line up with TRBD2. V lost 10 bases to trimming and J lost 5 bases; unmatched junction nucleotides: 9. CDR1 and CDR2 (germline): SNHLY, FYNNEI. This CDR3 comprises 13 residues. The full variable domain, in which reference TRBV2 and TRBJ2-5 provide the parts outside the CDR3, is EPEVTQTPSHQVTQMGQEVILRCVPISNHLYFYWYRQILGQKVEFLVSFYNNEISEKSEIFDDQFSVERPDGSNFTLKIRSTKLEDSAMYFCATNGGVYETQYFGPGTRLLVL.

This chain uses TRBV13 with TRBJ2-2, with no clear D. The CDR3 totals 15 residues. Trimming left V 3 bases short and J 4 bases short, with 12 bases between. In germline, CDR1 is PRHDT, CDR2 FYEKMQ (reference sequence). CDR3 in DNA: TGTGCCAGCAGCTTTGGGATAGGGCCCACCGGGGAGCTGTTTTTT. Amino acid sequence: CASSFGIGPTGELFF.

This clonotype was counted between two and nine times. This sequence joins TRBV12-3 or TRBV12-4 and TRBJ1-1, with a possible D match to TRBD1 (5 bases). The CDR3 is 12 amino acids. V lost 10 bases to trimming and J lost 1 base, with 10 bases between them. The CDR3 sequence: CATREGNTEAFF. DNA of the CDR3: TGTGCCACCAGGGAAGGGAACACTGAAGCTTTCTTT.

This clonotype appeared many times. The gene calls are TRBV7-2 and TRBJ2-7, with D possibly TRBD2 on 7 matching bases. The length of the CDR3 is 15 residues. Trimming removed 3 bases at V and 1 base at J, with 13 bases between. The germline gives CDR1 SGHTA, CDR2 FQGNSA. CDR3 sequence (DNA): TGTGCCAGCAGCTTCGCCCGGGGGGCATCCTACGAGCAGTACGTC. This sequence encodes CASSFARGASYEQYV.